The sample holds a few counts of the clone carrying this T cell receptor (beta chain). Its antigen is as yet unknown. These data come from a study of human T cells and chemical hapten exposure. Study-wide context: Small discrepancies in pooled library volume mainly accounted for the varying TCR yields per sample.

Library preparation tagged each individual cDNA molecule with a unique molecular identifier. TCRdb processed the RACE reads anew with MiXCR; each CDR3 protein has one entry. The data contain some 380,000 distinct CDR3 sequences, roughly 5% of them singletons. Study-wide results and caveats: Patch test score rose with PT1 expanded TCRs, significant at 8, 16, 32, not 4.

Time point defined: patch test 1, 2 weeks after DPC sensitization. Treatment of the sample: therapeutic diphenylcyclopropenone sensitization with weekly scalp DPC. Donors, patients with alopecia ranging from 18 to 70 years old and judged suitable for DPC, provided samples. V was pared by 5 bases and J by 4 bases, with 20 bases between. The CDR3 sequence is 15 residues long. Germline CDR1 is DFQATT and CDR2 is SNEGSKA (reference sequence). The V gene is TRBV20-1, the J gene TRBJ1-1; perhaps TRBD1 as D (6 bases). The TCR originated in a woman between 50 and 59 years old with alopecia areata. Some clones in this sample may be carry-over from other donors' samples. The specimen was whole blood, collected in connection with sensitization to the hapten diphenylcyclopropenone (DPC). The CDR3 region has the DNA TGCAGTGCTGCACGTACAACGGGGGCAGGCACTGAAGCTTTCTTT. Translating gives CSAARTTGAGTEAFF.